This TCR beta chain was sequenced for a study of shared clonotypes between healthy human individuals. As for the study in general: Each donor contributed plates that comprised three CD4 naive, three CD4 memory, two CD8 naive and one CD8 memory. General study points: Naive subsets generally exceeded memory subsets in estimated richness.

On this clone itself: Its antigen remains unidentified.

From germline, CDR1 is SGHNT and CDR2 YENEEA. Trimming removed 5 bases from V and 7 bases from J; junction bases left unmatched: 7. The CDR3 is made up of 13 amino acids. The protocol was immunoSEQ multiplex PCR, while the TCRdb copy is restricted to in-frame clones and leaves out a portion. There are 2.3 million or so clones in the sample; over 90% occur only once, and 0.35% to 0.45% lies in the top ten. The rearrangement joins TRBV11-3 to TRBJ2-7; TRBD1 matches at 8 bases. This sequence was found in a man aged 18 to 29 in good health. Some clones in this sample may be carry-over from other donors' samples. Sequencing was carried out using naive CD4+ T cells from PBMCs. Subset described: CD45RA+ positively selected. This CDR3 is CASSPGQAREQYF. The CDR3 DNA follows: TGTGCCAGCAGCCCGGGACAGGCCCGGGAGCAGTACTTC.